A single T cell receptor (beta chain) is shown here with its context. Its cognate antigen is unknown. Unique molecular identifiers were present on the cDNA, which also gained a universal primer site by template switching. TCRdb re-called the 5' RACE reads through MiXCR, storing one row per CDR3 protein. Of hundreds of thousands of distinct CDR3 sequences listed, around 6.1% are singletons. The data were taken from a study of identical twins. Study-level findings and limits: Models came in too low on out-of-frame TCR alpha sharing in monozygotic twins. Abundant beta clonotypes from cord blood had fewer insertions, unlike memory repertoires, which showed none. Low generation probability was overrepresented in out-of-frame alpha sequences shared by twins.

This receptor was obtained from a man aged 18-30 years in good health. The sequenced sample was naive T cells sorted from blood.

CDR3 DNA sequence: TGTGCCAGCAGTTACCCCCAGGGAACTGAAGCTTTCTTT. Encoded protein: CASSYPQGTEAFF. The chain links TRBV6-6 to TRBJ1-1; D possibly corresponds to TRBD1 (5 bases). Germline CDR1 reads MNHNY; CDR2 reads SVGAGI (reference sequence). The CDR3 runs to 13 residues. V shed 2 bases and J shed 5 bases, with 9 bases lying between them.